These 3 T cell receptor beta chains originate from one sample sequenced in a study of identical twins. One entry per CDR3 protein, called by TCRdb with MiXCR from the 5' RACE reads. The table shows about 290,000 distinct CDR3 sequences, with roughly 9.7% occurring only once. Separately, the same data were catalogued under a study of yellow fever vaccine responses in identical twins.

Sequencing was performed on CD8+ T cells sorted from blood. Every receptor here comes from a woman aged 18-29 years in good health.

V is TRBV27 and J is TRBJ2-2, with TRBD2 matching over 8 bases. From germline, CDR1 is MNHEY and CDR2 SMNVEV (reference sequence). V was pared by 5 bases and J by 6 bases, with 8 bases of the junction left unmatched. CDR3 length: 15 residues. In DNA form, the CDR3 reads TGTGCCAGCAGTCTTAGCGGGGCAATCTCCGGGGAGCTGTTTTTT. It yields the protein CASSLSGAISGELFF.

This chain links TRBV18 with TRBJ2-7; a possible D gene is TRBD2 (6 bases). Germline V gives CDR1 KGHSH, CDR2 LQKENI. V dropped 0 bases and J dropped 3 bases, with 18 bases sitting between them. The CDR3 totals 17 residues. CDR3 coding DNA: TGTGCCAGCTCACCACCTCCCGATGCCACTAGCCTCTACGAGCAGTACTTC. Amino acids: CASSPPPDATSLYEQYF.

The table lists this clonotype with a few counts. The J gene is TRBJ2-1, the V gene TRBV6-5, with TRBD1 matching over 7 bases. Germline CDR1 is MNHEY and CDR2 is SVGAGI. V dropped 0 bases and J dropped 0; count of bases not matched to a gene: 8. The CDR3 has 18 residues. This chain's CDR3 is CASSYSGTALSSYNEQFF. CDR3 DNA sequence: TGTGCCAGCAGTTACTCGGGGACAGCCCTGAGCTCCTACAATGAGCAGTTCTTC.